This T cell receptor (beta chain) was profiled in a study of T cell responses to AZD1222 COVID-19 vaccine. Study-wide points: The donors showed a predominance of white British ancestry and of females, with possible underestimation of clonal diversity. Rises in breadth and depth of Spike-specific TCRs came after two AZD1222 doses. There were vaccine-associated CD4 TCRs across spike, dominant at 160-218 and 743-854.

Points on this clone: Its antigen is currently unknown.

With 3 bases removed from V and 5 bases from J, the gap between germline ends came to 11 bases. The germline V gene has CDR1 KGHSH and CDR2 LQKENI. This CDR3 comprises 14 residues. Some clones are missing from TCRdb's copy, which holds only in-frame ones; the method was immunoSEQ multiplex PCR. The table includes around 150,000 clones, 80% to 95% detected once. The input for sequencing was peripheral blood, taken 28 days after the second AZD1222 dose. The gene calls are TRBV18 and TRBJ1-5; no definite D call. The receptor was derived from an adult who received the AZD1222 COVID-19 vaccine. CDR3 loop: CASSPESFDQPQHF. The DNA of the CDR3 is TGTGCCAGCTCACCCGAATCGTTCGATCAGCCCCAGCATTTT.